This record covers a single T cell receptor beta chain. The antigen remains undetermined. The data originate from a study of response to subunit inactivated influenza vaccine. TCRdb processed the RT-PCR reads anew with MiXCR; each CDR3 protein has one entry. The sample includes 500,000 to 600,000 distinct CDR3 sequences, over 10% of them seen just once. Germline lookup yields CDR1 KGHSH and CDR2 LQKENI. V was clipped by 4 bases and J by 7 bases, with 14 bases between them. The CDR3 runs 14 residues. Study observations and caveats: Authors suggested each seasonal flu vaccination may recruit only limited numbers of new T cells.

This receptor was identified in a man aged 45-65 years who received an inactivated influenza vaccine. This chain joins TRBV18 and TRBJ2-1, with D perhaps matching TRBD1 (5 bases). Sequencing used PBMCs from blood, obtained 35 to 45 days after vaccination. DNA of the CDR3: TGTGCCAGCTCACGTTCAGGGAAGCAGAATGAGCAGTTCTTC. This translates into CASSRSGKQNEQFF. The whole variable domain, filled in from reference TRBV18 and TRBJ2-1, reads NAGVMQNPRHLVRRRGQEARLRCSPMKGHSHVYWYRQLPEEGLKFMVYLQKENIIDESGMPKERFSAEFPKEGPSILRIQQVVRGDSAAYFCASSRSGKQNEQFFGPGTRLTVL.